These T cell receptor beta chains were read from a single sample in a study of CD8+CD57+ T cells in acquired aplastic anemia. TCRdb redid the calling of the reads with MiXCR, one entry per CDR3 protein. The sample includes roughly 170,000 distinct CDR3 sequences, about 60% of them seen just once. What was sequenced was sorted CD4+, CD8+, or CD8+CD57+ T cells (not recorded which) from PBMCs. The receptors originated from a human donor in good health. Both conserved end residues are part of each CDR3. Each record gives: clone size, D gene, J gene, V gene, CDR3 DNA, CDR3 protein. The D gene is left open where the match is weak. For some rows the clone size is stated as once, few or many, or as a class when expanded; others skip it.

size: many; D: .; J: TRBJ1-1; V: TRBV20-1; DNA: TGCAGTGCTCCGCAGGGCGGGAACACTGAAGCTTTCTTT; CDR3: CSAPQGGNTEAFF
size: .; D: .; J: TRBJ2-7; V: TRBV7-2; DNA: TGTGCCAGCAGCTTAGAGCCCCAGAGCTCCTACGAGCAGTACTTC; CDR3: CASSLEPQSSYEQYF
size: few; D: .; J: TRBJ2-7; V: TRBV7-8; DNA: TGTGCCAGCAGCTTAGAGGGGAGGCCTTCCTCCTACGAGCAGTACTTC; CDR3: CASSLEGRPSSYEQYF
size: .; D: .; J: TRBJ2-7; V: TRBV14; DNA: TGTGCCAGCAGCCAGACTGGACAGAGGTACTTC; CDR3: CASSQTGQRYF
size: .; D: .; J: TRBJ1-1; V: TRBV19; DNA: TGTGCCAGTAGTCCTCGTGCCACTGAAGCTTTCTTT; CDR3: CASSPRATEAFF
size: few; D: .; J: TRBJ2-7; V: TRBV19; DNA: TGTGCCAGTAGTATAAGCCCCTCCGAGCAGTACTTC; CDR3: CASSISPSEQYF
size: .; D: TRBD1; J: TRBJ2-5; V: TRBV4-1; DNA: TGCGCCAGCAGACAGGGGACCAGGGCAGAGGAGACCCAGTACTTC; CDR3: CASRQGTRAEETQYF
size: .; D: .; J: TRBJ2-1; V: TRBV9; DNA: TGTGCCAGCAGCGTAGTAGCTAGCGCCTACAATGAGCAGTTCTTC; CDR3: CASSVVASAYNEQFF
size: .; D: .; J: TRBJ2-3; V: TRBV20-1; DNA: TGCAGTGCTAGAGTGGCAGCCACAGATACGCAGTATTTT; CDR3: CSARVAATDTQYF
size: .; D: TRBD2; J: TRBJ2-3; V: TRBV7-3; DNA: TGTGCCAGCAGCTTAGTGTTGGGACTAGCGGGGACAGATACGCAGTATTTT; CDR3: CASSLVLGLAGTDTQYF
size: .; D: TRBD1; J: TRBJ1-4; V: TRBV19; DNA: TGTGCCAGTAGGAGGACAGGCGGTAATGAAAAACTGTTTTTT; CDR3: CASRRTGGNEKLFF
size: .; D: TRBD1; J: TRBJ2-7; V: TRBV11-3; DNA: TGTGCCAGCTCGGCACAGGGGGGCTACGAGCAGTACTTC; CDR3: CASSAQGGYEQYF
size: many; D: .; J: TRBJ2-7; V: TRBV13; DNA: TGTGCCAGCAGCTTACGACCTTACGAGCAGTACTTC; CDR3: CASSLRPYEQYF
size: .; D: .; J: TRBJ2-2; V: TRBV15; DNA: TGTGCCACCAGCAGAGATCGTCGGGGAAACACCGGGGAGCTGTTTTTT; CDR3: CATSRDRRGNTGELFF
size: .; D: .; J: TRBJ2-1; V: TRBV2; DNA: TGTGCCAGCAGTGGGGCGTGGGAGCAGTTCTTC; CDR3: CASSGAWEQFF
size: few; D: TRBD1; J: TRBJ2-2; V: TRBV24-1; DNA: TGTGCCACCAGAGACAGGGGGGACACCGGGGAGCTGTTTTTT; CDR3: CATRDRGDTGELFF
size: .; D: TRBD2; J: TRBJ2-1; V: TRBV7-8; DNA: TGTGCCAGCAGCCTTCCTTTAGCGGGGGCCTACGAGCAGTTCTTC; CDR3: CASSLPLAGAYEQFF
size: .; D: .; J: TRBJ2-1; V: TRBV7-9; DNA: TGTGCCAGCAGCGAAAGAGGCGGGGATTACAATGAGCAGTTCTTC; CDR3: CASSERGGDYNEQFF